This TCR beta chain was identified in a study of cytomegalovirus exposure and HLA in healthy donors (dated by TCRdb to about 2017). Context from the whole study: An earlier analysis of some 600 of the donors reported 250 to 350 Gb of sequence data and about 120 million unique TCR beta sequences obtained from some 200 million T cells. The number of typed donors differed by locus: roughly 629-640 for A, B, C, DRB1 and DQB1; 522 for DQA1; around 580 for DPA1; and some 450 for DPB1. Every discovery cohort repertoire had been produced on one sequencing platform. An earlier analysis of 587 of the donors used high-throughput TCR beta sequencing to judge whether each TCR beta V gene segment behaved as functional or pseudogenic. The aim of the study was to test whether cataloging public T cell receptors could identify signatures of past pathogen exposure. In addition to the first cohort of around 670 subjects, a separate validation cohort of over 90 different subjects was used. A few DR-DQ haplotypes were treated as single units for association and clustering because of strong linkage in the cohort. The study profiled the T cell repertoires of some 610 subjects by immunosequencing and related them to cytomegalovirus serostatus. The later analysis used no new phenotypic data to find candidate immune exposures, relying instead on TCR beta sequences and their occurrence across donors. High-throughput TCR immunosequencing, statistical association of individual TCRs with disease status, and machine learning were combined to predict cytomegalovirus infection status. A later genetic analysis took genome-wide SNP genotypes for about three fifths of the roughly 700 donors and used that subset as a discovery cohort. A later analysis re-examined previously published TCR beta repertoires from roughly 720 donors and added high-resolution HLA genotyping to investigate patterns of TCR occurrence. Of the roughly 410 genotyped donors, 81% were placed in the genetic ancestry cluster associated with self-reported Caucasian donors. Donor age, sex, ethnicity and CMV serostatus were collected together with the repertoire data. Among about 370 genotyped donors of the cohort, an average of about 240,000 unique TCR beta nucleotide sequences was sequenced per donor, of which about 18% were non-productive. Both class I and class II loci were covered by HLA typing, at four-digit resolution. Approximately 300 gigabases of sequencing data and approximately 92 million unique TCR sequences made up an early release that covered some 640 HLA-typed donors.

What the study reported, not specific to this receptor: In a later analysis, HLA-associated TCR beta chains showed more clonal expansion and lower generation probabilities than non-associated chains that were equally common. Only TCR beta chains were sequenced in this cohort, and the absence of alpha or paired-chain data limited detectable features. Roughly uniform sequencing depth across donors was assumed in presence/absence analyses, although this assumption may not hold. Correlated functional status among segregating V segments might be attributable to linkage disequilibrium, but an unknown experimental factor could not be ruled out. Because counts were too low, under 20 rarely observed V segments, including chromosome 9 orphons, were left out of the earlier analysis of approximately 580 of the donors. A further reported finding was that TCR beta sequences accurately predicted the HLA-A and HLA-B alleles for most subjects in the first cohort. An earlier analysis of some 560 of the donors showed that most TCR beta V segments appeared in productive rearrangements either about 87% or about 30% of the time, which broadly matched IMGT annotations. Because HLA typing was unavailable for some donors at each locus, only the typed subset was used in association tests. Strong co-occurrence of HLA alleles, especially DR and DQ, made assigning TCR associations to individual alleles difficult. It was suggested by the authors that the approach could potentially be generalized to other disease states and immunological phenotypes. A group of highly shared sequence variants was considered likely to be a technical artifact of the sequencing pipeline. A total of 164 TCR beta chains were listed by the study as associated with cytomegalovirus. Some IMGT-functional V segments, including TRBV6-2 and TRBV6-3, could not be distinguished by the 87-base-pair reads and were therefore excluded. At a false discovery rate of 0.05, a later analysis linked about 16,000 TCR beta sequences to specific HLA alleles. According to a later analysis, most CMV-associated TCR beta chains appeared to be HLA-restricted, and the HLA associations seemed to be driven largely by CMV exposure. According to a later analysis, parvovirus B19, influenza, CMV and Epstein-Barr virus appeared linked to several top co-occurrence clusters. Most TCR sequences were observed very rarely across donors, whereas some public TCRs were present in many individuals. According to a later genetic analysis, donors in an Asian-associated ancestry cluster had fewer N-insertions in productive TCRs than the approximately 690-donor mean. According to a later analysis, TCR association rates differed among HLA loci, with DRB1 alleles showing the most associated TCRs and HLA-C alleles showing the fewest. Three of the identified cytomegalovirus-associated TCR beta chains were confirmed in vitro to be specific for cytomegalovirus antigens. In a later genetic analysis, a missense DCLRE1C variant was associated with V-gene and J-gene trimming of TCR beta chains, and the association was replicated in an independent cohort. CMV serostatus was the only immune exposure information available for the cohort. Cytomegalovirus status was reported to be diagnosed by the classifier with high specificity and sensitivity in both the original and validation cohorts.

Ends trimmed: V by 4 bases, J by 5 bases; bases unmatched to a gene: 10. From the cysteine up to the phenylalanine, the CDR3 has a length of 16 residues. The DNA shown is the 48-base CDR3, in frame from base 1. Via the germline V gene, CDR1 is MGHRA and CDR2 YSYEKL. Library creation used the immunoSEQ multiplex PCR assay. For the multiplex PCR, a mixture combining 60 forward primers for TCR Vbeta segments and 13 reverse primers for TCR Jbeta segments was used. The CDR3 region of rearranged TCR beta genes was amplified from genomic DNA with a multiplex PCR assay. The Illumina HiSeq System was used to sequence the amplified TCR beta libraries as 87-base-pair reads. Turning to the authors' computational methods: In a later analysis, approximately 74 million unique TCR beta chains were counted across the 690 or so repertoires, and approximately 11 million of these chains were shared by at least two donors. Raw reads were error-corrected and collapsed into unique sequences with a nearest-neighbor algorithm that merged closely related sequences to remove PCR and sequencing errors. CDR3 sequences were aligned to IMGT reference sequences to assign V, D and J gene segments. For a sequence to be retained, at least a six-nucleotide match to both a V gene segment and a J gene segment was required. A rearrangement counted as productive if the CDR3 had no stop codons and remained in frame with V and J, and every other rearrangement counted as non-productive. Following IMGT convention, CDR3 was defined as the stretch from the second conserved V-encoded cysteine to the conserved J-encoded phenylalanine. The earlier analysis of roughly 590 of the donors excluded any sequence lacking an unambiguous match to a single V gene segment. In an earlier analysis of 587 of the donors, V segments were called functional above 56.7% productive rearrangements and were called segregating when the between-donor standard deviation exceeded 5%. A statistical classification framework was built to diagnose cytomegalovirus status from the catalog of TCR beta chain sequences. In a later analysis, V and J genes were assigned by comparing TCR nucleotide sequences against IMGT/GENE-DB human TR gene sequences. Using the TCRdist pipeline, a later analysis assigned CDR3 sequences along with most-parsimonious VDJ recombination scenarios. In a later analysis, every TCR beta chain was defined by the combination of its CDR3 amino acid sequence and its V-gene family, and reads without a unique V-gene family were dropped. A later analysis removed 500 to 650 highly shared, low-generation-probability nucleotide sequences to deal with suspected cross-contamination and a sequencing artifact. A later analysis calculated a clonal expansion index for each public chain from normalized within-repertoire ranks of inferred template counts. In a later analysis, generation probabilities were computed using a VDJ recombination model fitted to out-of-frame rearrangements, and the results were checked against IGoR. In a later analysis, hypergeometric tests were used to score TCR-TCR, TCR-HLA and TCR-CMV co-occurrence, with a repertoire-size bias correction applied to TCR pairs. False discovery rates were estimated in a later analysis by permuting HLA or CMV assignments 20 times. In a later analysis, co-occurring TCRs were grouped using DBSCAN, with TCRdist sequence similarity added in when clustering inside HLA-allele-positive subsets. Co-occurrence clustering excluded repertoires with fewer than 30,000 or more than 120,000 public chains, plus five with anomalous nucleotide sharing. This is the immuneACCESS table as TCRdb keeps it, with only in-frame sequences that have V and J called. A part of the clones is gone; compared with another copy, unresolved V genes explain less than half, and the rest is unexplained. D and trimming were read from the DNA, whereas the V and J calls and clone size are those reported in that table. In this sample the table shows some 180,000 clones, roughly 74% of which occur a single time. 13% to 15% of the sample is in the top ten clones.

About this clone: No cognate antigen has been identified for it. Per-base qualities were not stored, and no clone one base away is much larger.

The cohort consisted of fewer than 700 healthy bone marrow donors. At the time of sampling, every cohort member was nominally healthy, though immune exposures that went unrecorded were likely present. The donor tested CMV seropositive, placing the donor among the roughly 270 seropositive members of the cohort. Each donor provided a peripheral blood sample, and peripheral blood mononuclear cells were used for TCR beta sequencing. The Qiagen DNeasy Blood Extraction Kit was used to extract genomic DNA from the blood cell samples. Sequencing input: PBMCs. The TCR sequence derives from a woman aged 25 to 39 in good health and CMV-seropositive. In this chain, TRBV4-1 is recombined with TRBJ2-5; the central 10 bases match TRBD1. The DNA is TGCGCCAGCAGCCGCATGACAGGGGGCCTCAGCGAGACCCAGTACTTC. Its protein product is CASSRMTGGLSETQYF.